This T cell receptor beta chain emerged from a study of cytomegalovirus exposure and HLA in healthy donors. Primers included in the PCR were 60 Vbeta and 13 Jbeta primers. Clones were sequenced by immunoSEQ multiplex PCR, and TCRdb holds only the in-frame ones, with some missing. The profile shows 30,000 to 40,000 clones, less than 85% of them singletons. General study points: The authors assumed roughly uniform sequencing depth across donors for presence/absence analyses. Later analysis identified a missense DCLRE1C variant that was linked to TCR beta V- and J-gene trimming.

In the case of this clone: The target antigen is unknown.

The CDR3 is made up of 21 amino acids. The trim removed 5 bases at V and 3 bases at J, leaving 19 bases unmatched. Germline CDR1 SNHLY, CDR2 FYNNEI. The TCR was taken from a woman aged 18-29 years in good health and CMV-seropositive. Sequencing used PBMCs. This rearrangement joins TRBV2 to TRBJ2-7; 16 bases agree with TRBD2. CDR3 sequence: CASSTGQMGLAGGTNYYEQYF. The CDR3 DNA follows: TGTGCCAGCAGTACGGGACAGATGGGACTAGCGGGAGGGACGAATTACTACGAGCAGTACTTC.